The next 15 T cell receptor beta chains were all read from a single sample in a study of shared clonotypes between healthy human individuals. Sequencing used immunoSEQ multiplex PCR; TCRdb keeps in-frame clones, though not all of them. The sample lists about 2.4 million clones, 90% to 95% seen once, with over 0.12% in the top ten. Sequencing was performed on naive CD4+ T cells sorted from blood. Subset noted: CD45RA+ positively selected. Receptors originate from a man between 18 and 35 years old in good health.

This chain uses TRBV5-6 with TRBJ2-2, with unresolved D. V gave up 4 bases and J gave up 4 bases, with 17 bases separating them. The CDR3 consists of 16 residues. Germline V gives CDR1 SGHDT, CDR2 YYEEEE. The CDR3, as DNA: TGTGCCAGCAGCAAAACCCAAGGGTCCGGCACCGGGGAGCTGTTTTTT. Protein: CASSKTQGSGTGELFF. The full variable domain, completed using reference TRBV5-6 and TRBJ2-2, is DAGVTQSPTHLIKTRGQQVTLRCSPKSGHDTVSWYQQALGQGPQFIFQYYEEEERQRGNFPDRFSGHQFPNYSSELNVNALLLGDSALYLCASSKTQGSGTGELFFGEGSRLTVL.

This chain links TRBV15 with TRBJ2-3; D call uncertain. The CDR3 has 12 residues. Trimming cost V 0 bases and J 11 bases, with 9 bases left between them. From germline, CDR1 is LNHNV and CDR2 YYDKDF (reference sequence). CDR3 loop: CATSRDSLRQYF. CDR3 bases: TGTGCCACCAGCAGAGATTCCCTGCGGCAGTATTTT.

This clone was counted once. The chain recombines TRBV6-6 with TRBJ2-1; 11 positions agree with TRBD2. The germline V gene has CDR1 MNHNY and CDR2 SVGAGI (reference sequence). The CDR3 covers 15 residues. The trim removed 6 bases at V and 6 bases at J, leaving 7 bases unmatched. The CDR3 nucleotides read TGTGCCAGCAGCCTTAGCGGGAGGGCCCCCAATGAGCAGTTCTTC. Translating gives CASSLSGRAPNEQFF.

The CDR3 protein is CASSSGTSGTRGGTDTQYF. The CDR3 nucleotides read TGTGCCAGCAGTTCCGGGACTAGCGGGACACGGGGCGGGACAGATACGCAGTATTTT. The chain combines TRBV7-9 with TRBJ2-3, with TRBD2 identical over 13 bases. Per germline, CDR1 SEHNR and CDR2 FQNEAQ (reference sequence). The CDR3 spans 19 residues. With V trimmed by 6 bases and J by 3 bases, 15 bases remained unmatched.

This chain joins TRBV7-6 and TRBJ2-2; D is undetermined. Trimming removed 1 base from V and 0 bases from J, with 9 bases in between. Germline CDR1 SGHVS, CDR2 FNYEAQ. The CDR3 has 16 residues. CDR3: CASSLGADTNTGELFF. CDR3 in DNA: TGTGCCAGCAGCTTAGGGGCTGATACGAACACCGGGGAGCTGTTTTTT. The full variable domain, its missing parts supplied by reference TRBV7-6 and TRBJ2-2, is GAGVSQSPRYKVTKRGQDVALRCDPISGHVSLYWYRQALGQGPEFLTYFNYEAQQDKSGLPNDRFSAERPEGSISTLTIQRTEQRDSAMYRCASSLGADTNTGELFFGEGSRLTVL.

The chain uses TRBV5-5 and TRBJ1-2, with TRBD1 matching over 8 bases. The V gene's germline CDR1 is SGHKS and CDR2 YYEKEE (reference sequence). The CDR3 contains 15 residues. The ends lost 3 bases at V and 4 bases at J; junction bases unmatched: 8. In DNA form, the CDR3 reads TGTGCCAGCAGCTCCCCCCCGGACAGGGCCTATGGCTACACCTTC. Translating it yields CASSSPPDRAYGYTF.

CDR3 in amino acids: CASSQDPGYSDTQYF. The DNA for the CDR3 is TGTGCCAGCAGCCAAGATCCCGGGTACTCAGATACGCAGTATTTT. This chain connects TRBV4-2 to TRBJ2-3; D is ambiguous. The CDR3 is 15 amino acids. With 0 bases removed from V and 4 bases from J, the gap between germline ends came to 11 bases. Germline CDR1 and CDR2: LGHNA and YNFKEQ.

The rearrangement joins TRBV7-2 to TRBJ2-1; 7 positions match TRBD2. The germline V gene has CDR1 SGHTA and CDR2 FQGNSA. This CDR3 spans 16 amino acids. V lost 4 bases, J lost 0 bases, and 6 bases stayed unmatched. The CDR3 region is CASSSQAGISYNEQFF. The CDR3 DNA follows: TGTGCCAGCAGCTCTCAAGCGGGAATCTCCTACAATGAGCAGTTCTTC.

The chain uses TRBV6-1 and TRBJ1-2; D not resolved. This CDR3 is built from 12 residues. V was clipped by 4 bases and J by 8 bases, with 11 bases between them. Germline CDR1 reads MNHNS; CDR2 reads SASEGT. CDR3 residues: CASSAVSWGYTF. DNA for the CDR3: TGTGCCAGCAGTGCGGTCTCTTGGGGCTACACCTTC.

The chain couples TRBV30 to TRBJ1-1; the D gene is possibly TRBD1 (5 bases). The CDR3 runs to 14 residues. The germline V gene encodes CDR1 GTSNPN and CDR2 SVGIG (reference sequence). The V gene lost 0 bases and the J gene lost 5 bases, with 13 bases spanning the gap. The CDR3 reads CAWSVHGTRTEAFF. The CDR3 nucleotides are TGTGCCTGGAGTGTACATGGGACGCGGACTGAAGCTTTCTTT.

In this sample, this clone turned up once. The chain carries TRBV2 and TRBJ1-1; D ambiguous. This CDR3 region has 13 residues. CDR1 is SNHLY and CDR2 is FYNNEI in the germline V gene. V was shortened by 6 bases and J by 1 base, with 9 bases between the two germline ends. The DNA for the CDR3 is TGTGCCAGCAGAAGGACGGAGAACACTGAAGCTTTCTTT. Its translation is CASRRTENTEAFF.

The chain couples TRBV11-2 to TRBJ2-7; D gene unclear. Germline CDR1 and CDR2: SGHAT and FQNNGV. The CDR3 extends over 13 amino acids. V lost 5 bases to trimming and J lost 3 bases, with 11 bases between them. For the CDR3, the DNA is TGTGCCAGCAGCCGCGGACGGATCTACGAGCAGTACTTC. It translates to CASSRGRIYEQYF.

This clone has just a few counts. As DNA, the CDR3 is TGCAGCGTCGTGACAGACGTGAACACTGAAGCTTTCTTT. Its translation: CSVVTDVNTEAFF. V gene TRBV29-1 combines with J gene TRBJ1-1; TRBD1 is a possible D gene (5 bases). V was pared by 6 bases and J by 0 bases, with 11 bases between. Germline V gene data show CDR1 as SQVTM and CDR2 as ANQGSEA. This CDR3 comprises 13 residues.

The chain couples TRBV19 to TRBJ1-1, with 7 bases that match TRBD1. Trimming cost V 5 bases and J 0 bases; bases outside gene matches: 6. CDR3 size: 15 residues. CDR1 is LNHDA, CDR2 SQIVND, per germline (reference sequence). For the CDR3, the DNA is TGTGCCAGTAGTTCTTGGACAGGATTGAACACTGAAGCTTTCTTT. Its translation is CASSSWTGLNTEAFF.

CDR3 protein: CASSLDIFNYGYTF. The CDR3, as DNA: TGCGCCAGCAGCTTGGACATCTTTAACTATGGCTACACCTTC. The rearrangement links TRBV5-1 to TRBJ1-2; D is unresolved. Germline CDR1 is SGHRS and CDR2 is YFSETQ. V was shortened by 0 bases and J by 1 base, with 7 bases between the two germline ends. The CDR3 sequence is 14 residues long. The full variable domain, its missing parts supplied by reference TRBV5-1 and TRBJ1-2, is KAGVTQTPRYLIKTRGQQVTLSCSPISGHRSVSWYQQTPGQGLQFLFEYFSETQRNKGNFPGRFSGRQFSNSRSEMNVSTLELGDSALYLCASSLDIFNYGYTFGSGTRLTVV.